This T cell receptor beta chain was recorded in a study of vaccination effects on CD4 cells after COVID-19. At the level of the study: The post-vaccine samples were taken, at the median, 72 days after the second dose.

The count of this clone is one. Its matching antigen is unknown. CDR1 and CDR2 (germline): SGHRS, YFSETQ. This CDR3 spans 16 amino acids. The V end was cut by 0 bases, the J end by 0 bases, with 7 bases between. TCRdb's copy holds only in-frame clones and misses some; the assay was immunoSEQ multiplex PCR. The repertoire holds around 33,000 clones, approximately 64% seen once, with roughly 8.6% in the top ten. Viral peptide pool expansion of antigen-specific CD4+ T cells preceded sequencing in the ViraFEST assay. Scientists isolated CD4+ T cells after a roughly 9-day culture period ended. The participants, recipients of two vaccine doses, got either BNT162b2 or mRNA-1273.

The starting material was CD4+ T cells from PBMCs cultured with SARS-CoV-2 spike peptides, obtained after COVID-19 vaccination. The TCR was taken from a human donor who received a COVID-19 vaccine. The chain employs TRBV5-1 and TRBJ2-6; weak D call: TRBD1 (5 bases). This CDR3 reads CASSLGQLSGANVLTF. CDR3 nucleotide sequence: TGCGCCAGCAGCTTGGGACAGCTCTCTGGGGCCAACGTCCTGACTTTC.